The source of this T cell receptor beta chain is a study of blood T cell repertoires in COVID-19. Using immunoSEQ multiplex PCR, the repertoire was profiled, and TCRdb retains in-frame clones only, with some absent. In the table there are approximately 140,000 clones, around 81% of which are singletons. The CDR3 is made up of 13 amino acids. J gave up 4 bases and V 6 bases, and 3 bases lay outside the gene matches. Sequenced material: peripheral blood. The chain carries TRBV12-3 or TRBV12-4 and TRBJ1-1; 9 nucleotides line up with TRBD1. This clonotype originated in a man aged 40-49 years with active or convalescent COVID-19. The CDR3 coding sequence is TGTGCCAGCAGCACGGACAGGGGCACTGAAGCTTTCTTT. Translating it yields CASSTDRGTEAFF.